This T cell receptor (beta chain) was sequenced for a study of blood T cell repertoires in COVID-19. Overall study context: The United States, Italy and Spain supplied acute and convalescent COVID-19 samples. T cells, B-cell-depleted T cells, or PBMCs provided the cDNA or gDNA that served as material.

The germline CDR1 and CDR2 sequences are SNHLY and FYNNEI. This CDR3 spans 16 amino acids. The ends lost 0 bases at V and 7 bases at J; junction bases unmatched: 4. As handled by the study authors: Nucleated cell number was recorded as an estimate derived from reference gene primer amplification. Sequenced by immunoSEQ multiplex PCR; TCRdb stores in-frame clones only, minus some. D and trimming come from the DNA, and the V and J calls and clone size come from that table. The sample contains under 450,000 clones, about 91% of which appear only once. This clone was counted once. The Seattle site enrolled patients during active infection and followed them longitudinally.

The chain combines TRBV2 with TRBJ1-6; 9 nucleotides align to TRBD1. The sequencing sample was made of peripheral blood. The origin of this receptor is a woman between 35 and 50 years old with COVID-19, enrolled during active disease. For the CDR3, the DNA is TGTGCCAGCAGTGAAGCCCCGGGGACAGGGAATTCACCCCTCCACTTT. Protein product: CASSEAPGTGNSPLHF.